A selection of T cell receptor beta chains follows, all from one sample in a study of blood T cell repertoires in COVID-19. Clones were read by immunoSEQ multiplex PCR, and TCRdb kept only the in-frame ones, dropping some. Of fewer than 300,000 clones listed, about 89% were seen once; the top ten hold about 2%. Sample: peripheral blood. Receptors were obtained from a woman in her 30s with COVID-19, enrolled during active disease. Both conserved end residues are part of each CDR3. The order of the fields is CDR3 DNA, CDR3 protein, J gene, clone size, V gene, D gene. A D gene is named only where the DNA matches it firmly. Where a row states a size, it is once, few, many or the class of an expanded clone; other rows omit it.

cdr3_nt: TGTGCCAGCAGCTTGGACAGAAACACCATATATTTT
cdr3_aa: CASSLDRNTIYF
j_call: TRBJ1-3
clone_size: NA
v_call: TRBV5-6
d_call: NA

cdr3_nt: TGTGCCTGTACCGCTAGCGGGAGCTCCTACGAGCAGTACTTC
cdr3_aa: CACTASGSSYEQYF
j_call: TRBJ2-7
clone_size: NA
v_call: TRBV30
d_call: TRBD2

cdr3_nt: TGCGCCAGCGGGCAGGGCGTAGGGGAGACCCAGTACTTC
cdr3_aa: CASGQGVGETQYF
j_call: TRBJ2-5
clone_size: once
v_call: TRBV5-1
d_call: NA

cdr3_nt: TGTGCCAGCAGTTTAGTAGGAGACTATGGCTACACCTTC
cdr3_aa: CASSLVGDYGYTF
j_call: TRBJ1-2
clone_size: NA
v_call: TRBV12-3/TRBV12-4
d_call: NA

cdr3_nt: TGCGCCAGCTCTCGCGCACAGGCCAACACCGGGGAGCTGTTTTTT
cdr3_aa: CASSRAQANTGELFF
j_call: TRBJ2-2
clone_size: NA
v_call: TRBV5-1
d_call: NA

cdr3_nt: TGTGCCAGCAGCTCGAAGACAGGGGAGAATCAGCCCCAGCATTTT
cdr3_aa: CASSSKTGENQPQHF
j_call: TRBJ1-5
clone_size: NA
v_call: TRBV11-3
d_call: TRBD1

cdr3_nt: TGTGCTAGTGGTTCAACTAGCGGGAGATTGTCTGAGCAGTTCTTC
cdr3_aa: CASGSTSGRLSEQFF
j_call: TRBJ2-1
clone_size: NA
v_call: TRBV12-5
d_call: TRBD2

cdr3_nt: TGTGCCAGCAGTTGGGGGGGCACAAGCCTCGGGGGCTACACCTTC
cdr3_aa: CASSWGGTSLGGYTF
j_call: TRBJ1-2
clone_size: NA
v_call: TRBV27
d_call: NA

cdr3_nt: TGTGCCAGCAGTTACTCGATACAGGGAAGCGTCTACGAGCAGTACTTC
cdr3_aa: CASSYSIQGSVYEQYF
j_call: TRBJ2-7
clone_size: NA
v_call: TRBV6-2/TRBV6-3
d_call: NA

cdr3_nt: TGTGCCAGCAGTTTAAGAGCCGGGGAGCTGTTTTTT
cdr3_aa: CASSLRAGELFF
j_call: TRBJ2-2
clone_size: NA
v_call: TRBV27
d_call: NA

cdr3_nt: TGCAGTGCTAGTCACAGGGGCCACCCCCCCAACACTGAAGCTTTCTTT
cdr3_aa: CSASHRGHPPNTEAFF
j_call: TRBJ1-1
clone_size: NA
v_call: TRBV20-1
d_call: TRBD1

cdr3_nt: TGTGCCAGCAGCGTAGCAACAGGCTCCCGCACAGATACGCAGTATTTT
cdr3_aa: CASSVATGSRTDTQYF
j_call: TRBJ2-3
clone_size: NA
v_call: TRBV9
d_call: NA

cdr3_nt: TGCGCCAGCAGCTTTCACGGGACACTGAACACTGAAGCTTTCTTT
cdr3_aa: CASSFHGTLNTEAFF
j_call: TRBJ1-1
clone_size: NA
v_call: TRBV5-1
d_call: NA

cdr3_nt: TGTGCCAGCAGCCGACAGGTAAAATCTGATGGCTACACCTTC
cdr3_aa: CASSRQVKSDGYTF
j_call: TRBJ1-2
clone_size: NA
v_call: TRBV5-4
d_call: NA

cdr3_nt: TGTGCCAGCTCACCAAGAGGCAGGGGTGGGGAGACCCAGTACTTC
cdr3_aa: CASSPRGRGGETQYF
j_call: TRBJ2-5
clone_size: NA
v_call: TRBV18
d_call: NA

cdr3_nt: TGTGCCAGTAGTATCAGGGGAAACAATCAGCCCCAGCATTTT
cdr3_aa: CASSIRGNNQPQHF
j_call: TRBJ1-5
clone_size: NA
v_call: TRBV19
d_call: NA

cdr3_nt: TGTGCCAGCAGTAATATGGGGGGAAATGAGCAGTTCTTC
cdr3_aa: CASSNMGGNEQFF
j_call: TRBJ2-1
clone_size: NA
v_call: TRBV25-1
d_call: NA

cdr3_nt: TGCGCCAGCAGTCCTGGACAGATCCTCTACGAGCAGTACTTC
cdr3_aa: CASSPGQILYEQYF
j_call: TRBJ2-7
clone_size: NA
v_call: TRBV5-1
d_call: NA

cdr3_nt: TGCGCCAGCAGCTCCCTTGGGACAGGTAACACTGAAGCTTTCTTT
cdr3_aa: CASSSLGTGNTEAFF
j_call: TRBJ1-1
clone_size: NA
v_call: TRBV5-1
d_call: TRBD1

cdr3_nt: TGTGCCAGCAGCCGACAGGGGAGTAACTATGGCTACACCTTC
cdr3_aa: CASSRQGSNYGYTF
j_call: TRBJ1-2
clone_size: NA
v_call: TRBV7-9
d_call: TRBD1

cdr3_nt: TGTGCCAGCAGCGTAGGTAGAGGGGGAAACTATGGCTACACCTTC
cdr3_aa: CASSVGRGGNYGYTF
j_call: TRBJ1-2
clone_size: NA
v_call: TRBV9
d_call: NA

cdr3_nt: TGTGCCAGCAGCTCAGAGAGACAGAATGGCTACACCTTC
cdr3_aa: CASSSERQNGYTF
j_call: TRBJ1-2
clone_size: NA
v_call: TRBV7-9
d_call: NA

cdr3_nt: TGTGCCTGGGCCAGGGGAATTGGAAACACCATATATTTT
cdr3_aa: CAWARGIGNTIYF
j_call: TRBJ1-3
clone_size: NA
v_call: TRBV30
d_call: NA

cdr3_nt: TGTGCCAGCAGTTTATGGGGGCCCTTAGGGGATGAGCAGTTCTTC
cdr3_aa: CASSLWGPLGDEQFF
j_call: TRBJ2-1
clone_size: NA
v_call: TRBV27
d_call: NA

cdr3_nt: TGCGCCAGCAGTGAACAGCGGACAGGGGCTAGCACAGATACGCAGTATTTT
cdr3_aa: CASSEQRTGASTDTQYF
j_call: TRBJ2-3
clone_size: once
v_call: TRBV10-1
d_call: TRBD1

cdr3_nt: TGTGCCAGCAGTTTTTACCAGGGTACTGAAGCTTTCTTT
cdr3_aa: CASSFYQGTEAFF
j_call: TRBJ1-1
clone_size: NA
v_call: TRBV12-3/TRBV12-4
d_call: NA

cdr3_nt: TGTGCCAGCAGCTTACATCTACTAGATACGCAGTATTTT
cdr3_aa: CASSLHLLDTQYF
j_call: TRBJ2-3
clone_size: NA
v_call: TRBV11-3
d_call: NA

cdr3_nt: TGTGCCAGTAGTATCCAGGACTATAGCAATCAGCCCCAGCATTTT
cdr3_aa: CASSIQDYSNQPQHF
j_call: TRBJ1-5
clone_size: once
v_call: TRBV19
d_call: NA

cdr3_nt: TGTGCCAGCAGTTTATCGCGGGAAAGCTCCTATAATTCACCCCTCCACTTT
cdr3_aa: CASSLSRESSYNSPLHF
j_call: TRBJ1-6
clone_size: NA
v_call: TRBV27
d_call: NA

cdr3_nt: TGCGCCAGCAGCTTGGAGGGCAGGGGGCGCGAGCAGTACTTC
cdr3_aa: CASSLEGRGREQYF
j_call: TRBJ2-7
clone_size: NA
v_call: TRBV5-1
d_call: TRBD1

cdr3_nt: TGTGCCAGCAGTGGCCTCGGGACAGCCTATGGCTACACCTTC
cdr3_aa: CASSGLGTAYGYTF
j_call: TRBJ1-2
clone_size: NA
v_call: TRBV2
d_call: TRBD1

cdr3_nt: TGTGCCAGCAGCTTAGTGAGGCTCTCCTACGAGCAGTACTTC
cdr3_aa: CASSLVRLSYEQYF
j_call: TRBJ2-7
clone_size: NA
v_call: TRBV11-2
d_call: NA

cdr3_nt: TGTGCCAGCACCACAGTCGAGCGGGAGACAGATACGCAGTATTTT
cdr3_aa: CASTTVERETDTQYF
j_call: TRBJ2-3
clone_size: NA
v_call: TRBV21-1
d_call: NA

cdr3_nt: TGTGCCAGCAGCCCATCGACAGGGTTTGAGAACACTGAAGCTTTCTTT
cdr3_aa: CASSPSTGFENTEAFF
j_call: TRBJ1-1
clone_size: NA
v_call: TRBV11-1
d_call: TRBD1

cdr3_nt: TGTGCCAGCAGTGAAGGTGGGACAGGTTATGAGCAGTTCTTC
cdr3_aa: CASSEGGTGYEQFF
j_call: TRBJ2-1
clone_size: NA
v_call: TRBV2
d_call: TRBD1

cdr3_nt: TGTGCCATCAGGGGGGATAGGGGGATACATGAGCAGTTCTTC
cdr3_aa: CAIRGDRGIHEQFF
j_call: TRBJ2-1
clone_size: NA
v_call: TRBV10-3
d_call: NA

cdr3_nt: TGTGCCTGGGACCCCCTTGACAGGGGTTATGGCTACACCTTC
cdr3_aa: CAWDPLDRGYGYTF
j_call: TRBJ1-2
clone_size: NA
v_call: TRBV30
d_call: TRBD1

cdr3_nt: TGTGCCAGCAGTCTCGACGGTGGAGAGTACTTC
cdr3_aa: CASSLDGGEYF
j_call: TRBJ2-7
clone_size: NA
v_call: TRBV12-3/TRBV12-4
d_call: NA

cdr3_nt: TGTGCCAGCAGTGAAACTAGCGGGGGGTATGAGCAGTTCTTC
cdr3_aa: CASSETSGGYEQFF
j_call: TRBJ2-1
clone_size: NA
v_call: TRBV6-1
d_call: TRBD2

cdr3_nt: TGTGCCAGCAGTTTAAACAGGCCACTCCACTTT
cdr3_aa: CASSLNRPLHF
j_call: TRBJ1-6
clone_size: NA
v_call: TRBV28
d_call: NA

cdr3_nt: TGTGCCAGCTCACCACGGTCAGACGGGGACACTGAAGCTTTCTTT
cdr3_aa: CASSPRSDGDTEAFF
j_call: TRBJ1-1
clone_size: NA
v_call: TRBV18
d_call: NA

cdr3_nt: TGTGCCTGGAGGGAGGACTCGGGCCGGACCTACGAGCAGTACTTC
cdr3_aa: CAWREDSGRTYEQYF
j_call: TRBJ2-7
clone_size: NA
v_call: TRBV30
d_call: NA

cdr3_nt: TGTGCCAGTAGTTGGACTAGCCAAGAGACCCAGTACTTC
cdr3_aa: CASSWTSQETQYF
j_call: TRBJ2-5
clone_size: NA
v_call: TRBV19
d_call: TRBD2

cdr3_nt: TGTGCCAGCAGCTTGGGCCTAGCCAAAAACATTCAGTACTTC
cdr3_aa: CASSLGLAKNIQYF
j_call: TRBJ2-4
clone_size: NA
v_call: TRBV7-2
d_call: NA

cdr3_nt: TGCGCCAGCAGCCTCCAACCGGGACTAGCGGGAGGAGGGTCCTACGAGCAGTACTTC
cdr3_aa: CASSLQPGLAGGGSYEQYF
j_call: TRBJ2-7
clone_size: NA
v_call: TRBV5-1
d_call: TRBD2

cdr3_nt: TGTGCCAGCAGAGCAAGTGACAGGGGGCGAGGTAATGGCTACACCTTC
cdr3_aa: CASRASDRGRGNGYTF
j_call: TRBJ1-2
clone_size: NA
v_call: TRBV2
d_call: TRBD1

cdr3_nt: TGTGCCAGCAGCTTTATCAGTGGGAGCGAAGAGACCCAGTACTTC
cdr3_aa: CASSFISGSEETQYF
j_call: TRBJ2-5
clone_size: NA
v_call: TRBV7-9
d_call: NA